The present T cell receptor beta chain was sequenced within a study of long-term antiretroviral therapy in people with HIV. Study-wide context: The 2015 immediate-ART recommendation came about a decade after the earliest samples.

Survey level was the resolution at which the v3.0 immunoSEQ assay ran. The table came from immunoSEQ multiplex PCR; TCRdb's copy has only in-frame clones and leaves some out. In the table there are about 9,200 clones, around 75% of which are singletons. All participants with HIV were treated in the United States. In germline, CDR1 is LNHDA, CDR2 SQIVND (reference sequence). V was cut by 3 bases and J by 6 bases, with 17 bases left in between. The CDR3 sequence is 15 residues long. The sample holds a few counts of this clone. The sample here was unsorted PBMCs, taken 1.8 years before starting antiretroviral therapy. This sequence was found in a man in his forties with HIV. This sequence joins TRBV19 and TRBJ1-1, with a weak D call TRBD1 (5 bases). This chain's CDR3 is CASSILPGVGAEAFF. CDR3 DNA sequence: TGTGCCAGTAGTATCTTACCCGGGGTAGGGGCTGAAGCTTTCTTT.